Below, one TCR beta chain is given with its context. The sample originates from a study of T cell changes during pregnancy in multiple sclerosis. Only in-frame clones appear in the TCRdb table, and some are missing; sequencing was by immunoSEQ multiplex PCR. The sample includes around 56,000 clones, 90% to 95% of them seen just once. The receptor was derived from a female donor with multiple sclerosis, enrolled in a pregnancy study. The sample in question was CD8+ T cells from peripheral blood mononuclear cells, obtained after pregnancy.

CDR3 nucleotide sequence: TGTGCCATCAGTGAGTCTGCCCGTCCCGGTGAGCAGTTCTTC. This sequence encodes CAISESARPGEQFF. The chain employs TRBV10-3 and TRBJ2-1, with D hard to call. Germline CDR1 and CDR2: ENHRY and SYGVKD. Deletions cut 0 bases from V and 9 bases from J, with 12 bases between. The CDR3 is 14 amino acids.